Below are 14 T cell receptor beta chains sequenced from a single sample in a study of T cell responses to AZD1222 COVID-19 vaccine. Data came from immunoSEQ multiplex PCR; TCRdb stores just in-frame clones and leaves some out. The repertoire holds 100,000 to 120,000 clones, with roughly 92% as singletons. Source: peripheral blood, taken 28 days after the second AZD1222 dose. Source of these receptors: an adult who received the AZD1222 COVID-19 vaccine.

The chain combines TRBV30 with TRBJ2-2, with D possibly being TRBD2 (5 bases). V lost 5 bases and J 3 bases, leaving 7 bases between the germline ends. The CDR3 has 12 amino acids. CDR1 and CDR2 from the germline V gene are GTSNPN and SVGIG (reference sequence). The CDR3 loop reads CAWRGYTGELFF. CDR3 in DNA: TGTGCCTGGCGGGGTTACACCGGGGAGCTGTTTTTT.

The CDR3 DNA reads as TGTGCCAGCAGTGTCCCAGACAGGGCTTACACCGGGGAGCTGTTTTTT. This encodes CASSVPDRAYTGELFF. The chain employs TRBV6-2 or TRBV6-3 and TRBJ2-2; 7 bases align to TRBD1. The V and J ends lost 5 bases and 3 bases, in that order; junction bases with no gene match: 9. Germline V lookup: CDR1 MNHEY, CDR2 SVGEGT. The CDR3 runs to 16 residues.

The chain couples TRBV4-3 to TRBJ1-2; D remains unclear. Germline V gives CDR1 LGHNA, CDR2 YSLEER. The V end lost 4 bases, the J end lost 1 base, and 10 bases lay between the germline ends. CDR3 size: 14 residues. CDR3 nucleotide sequence: TGCGCCAGCAGCCCCGACCAGGTTAACTATGGCTACACCTTC. This encodes CASSPDQVNYGYTF.

This clone was observed a single time. The CDR3: CASSYSRTGSNQPQHF. DNA of the CDR3: TGTGCCAGCAGTTACTCGCGGACAGGAAGCAATCAGCCCCAGCATTTT. This chain joins TRBV6-2 or TRBV6-3 and TRBJ1-5; 7 bases match TRBD1. Trimming at V came to 0 bases and at J to 1 base, leaving 3 bases not matched to a gene. Germline V CDR1 and CDR2: MNHEY, SVGEGT. The CDR3 length is 16 residues.

V is TRBV24-1 and J is TRBJ1-4, with D possibly TRBD1 on 6 matching bases. The CDR3 sequence is 19 residues long. Per germline, CDR1 KGHDR and CDR2 SFDVKD. V was trimmed by 0 bases and J by 4 bases, leaving 20 bases between them. CDR3: CATSDLLNLEQQGNEKLFF. In DNA form, the CDR3 reads TGTGCCACCAGTGATTTGCTCAACCTGGAACAACAGGGTAATGAAAAACTGTTTTTT.

In its sample, this clone was seen once. The CDR3 sequence: CASSPGFYEQYF. CDR3 in DNA: TGTGCCAGCAGCCCCGGTTTCTACGAGCAGTACTTC. The chain has TRBV7-6 and TRBJ2-7; D gene ambiguous. Per the germline V gene, CDR1 is SGHVS and CDR2 is FNYEAQ. The CDR3 totals 12 residues. V was cut by 5 bases and J by 3 bases, with 8 bases left in between.

This clone appeared once. This chain joins TRBV11-1 and TRBJ2-2, with TRBD1 matching 8 bases. The CDR3 loop spans 16 amino acids. V dropped 3 bases and J dropped 5; count of bases not matched to a gene: 8. CDR1 SGHAT and CDR2 FQDESV come from the germline V gene (reference sequence). The CDR3 DNA reads TGTGCCAGCAGCTTCCCAGGACAGGGAACGACCGGGGAGCTGTTTTTT. Its protein is CASSFPGQGTTGELFF.

This clone was picked up one time. This rearrangement joins TRBV15 to TRBJ1-1; D gene uncertain. Germline lookup yields CDR1 LNHNV and CDR2 YYDKDF (reference sequence). The length of the CDR3 is 15 residues. Trimming stripped 0 bases from V and 0 bases from J, with 8 bases between. This CDR3 reads CATSREVALNTEAFF. CDR3 DNA sequence: TGTGCCACCAGCAGAGAAGTGGCTTTGAACACTGAAGCTTTCTTT.

This chain uses TRBV2 with TRBJ2-5; 10 positions agree with TRBD1. The J segment lost 4 bases and the V segment lost 4 bases, leaving 6 bases of the junction unmatched. CDR1 and CDR2 from the germline V gene are SNHLY and FYNNEI. The CDR3 covers 15 residues. The CDR3 loop is CASSVETGGSETQYF. The CDR3 nucleotides read TGTGCCAGCAGTGTGGAGACAGGGGGCTCAGAGACCCAGTACTTC.

CDR3 residues: CASSEEGGGRGSTDTQYF. The DNA of the CDR3 is TGTGCCAGCAGTGAAGAGGGTGGAGGGAGGGGCAGCACAGATACGCAGTATTTT. V usage is TRBV6-1 and J usage is TRBJ2-3; 7 bases line up with TRBD2. V was clipped by 1 base and J by 0 bases; unmatched bases: 10. The germline V gene encodes CDR1 MNHNS and CDR2 SASEGT. This CDR3 is 18 amino acids long.

The chain uses TRBV5-1 and TRBJ2-5; D not resolved. CDR3 length: 12 amino acids. CDR1 and CDR2 from the germline V gene are SGHRS and YFSETQ. V was trimmed by 4 bases and J by 4 bases, leaving 8 bases between them. The CDR3 spells CASSPQGETQYF. The DNA for the CDR3 is TGCGCCAGCAGCCCACAAGGAGAGACCCAGTACTTC.

CDR3 in amino acids: CASSQPLGGGYTF. CDR3 nucleotides: TGTGCCAGCAGCCAGCCTTTAGGGGGTGGCTACACCTTC. This chain uses TRBV3-1 (or the pseudogene TRBV3-2) with TRBJ1-2, with D possibly matching TRBD1 (6 bases). This CDR3 has 13 amino acids. Germline-derived CDR1 and CDR2 are LGHDT and YNNKEL (reference sequence). The germline V and J ends were trimmed by 3 bases and 7 bases, with 12 bases remaining between them.

As regards this clone: A junction boundary mismatches the germline segment, possibly from a read error. The rearrangement links TRBV5-4 to TRBJ1-2; 9 bases map to TRBD1. From germline, CDR1 is SGHNT and CDR2 YYREEE (reference sequence). CDR3 length: 15 residues. The chain's CDR3 is CASTLRTGDLDGYTF. The DNA of the CDR3 is TGTGCCAGCACCTTGCGGACAGGGGATTTAGATGGCTACACCTTC.

This chain connects TRBV5-1 to TRBJ1-1, with D unclear. Germline V gene data show CDR1 as SGHRS and CDR2 as YFSETQ. The CDR3 is 13 amino acids. V lost 3 bases, J lost 0 bases, and 6 bases lay in between. In DNA, the CDR3 is TGCGCCAGCAGCTCTCTAATGAACACTGAAGCTTTCTTT. It codes for CASSSLMNTEAFF.